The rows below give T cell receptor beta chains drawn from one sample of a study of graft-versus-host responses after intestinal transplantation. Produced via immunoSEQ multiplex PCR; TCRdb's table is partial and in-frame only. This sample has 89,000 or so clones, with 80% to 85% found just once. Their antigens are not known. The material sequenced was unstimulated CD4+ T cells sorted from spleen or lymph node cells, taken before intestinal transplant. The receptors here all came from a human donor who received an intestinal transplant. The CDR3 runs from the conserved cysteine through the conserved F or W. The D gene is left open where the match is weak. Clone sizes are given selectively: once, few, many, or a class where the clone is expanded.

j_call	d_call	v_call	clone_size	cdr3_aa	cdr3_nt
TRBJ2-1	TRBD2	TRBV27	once	CASSLRAGSGLYNEQFF	TGTGCCAGCAGTCTACGAGCGGGGAGCGGACTATACAATGAGCAGTTCTTC
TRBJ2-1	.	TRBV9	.	CASTPTSGGREQFF	TGTGCCAGCACCCCCACGTCGGGGGGCCGTGAGCAGTTCTTC
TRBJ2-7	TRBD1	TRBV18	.	CASSPRTGPEQYF	TGTGCCAGCTCACCTCGGACAGGGCCCGAGCAGTACTTC
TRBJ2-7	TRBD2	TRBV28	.	CASSPSRGLWGGEQYF	TGTGCCAGCAGTCCGAGCCGGGGACTTTGGGGGGGGGAGCAGTACTTC
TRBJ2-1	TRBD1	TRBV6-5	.	CASSRAGGYEQFF	TGTGCCAGCAGCAGGGCAGGGGGCTATGAGCAGTTCTTC
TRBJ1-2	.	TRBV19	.	CASSIPGTNYGYTF	TGTGCCAGTAGTATACCGGGAACTAACTATGGCTACACCTTC
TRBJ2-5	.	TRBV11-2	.	CASSLGAGETQYF	TGTGCCAGCAGCTTAGGGGCCGGAGAGACCCAGTACTTC
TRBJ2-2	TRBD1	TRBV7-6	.	CASSQGADTGELFF	TGTGCCAGCAGTCAGGGGGCGGACACCGGGGAGCTGTTTTTT
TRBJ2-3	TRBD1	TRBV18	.	CASSPTGQWDTQYF	TGTGCCAGCTCACCTACGGGACAGTGGGATACGCAGTATTTT
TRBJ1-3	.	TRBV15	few	CATSRGQAASGNTIYF	TGTGCCACCAGCAGAGGCCAGGCCGCCTCTGGAAACACCATATATTTT
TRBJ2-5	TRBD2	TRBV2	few	CASRSGGEETQYF	TGTGCCAGCAGGAGCGGGGGGGAAGAGACCCAGTACTTC
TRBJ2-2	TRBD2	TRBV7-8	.	CASRPLAGGPSRTGELFF	TGTGCCAGCAGGCCCTTAGCGGGAGGGCCGAGTAGGACCGGGGAGCTGTTTTTT
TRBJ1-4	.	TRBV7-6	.	CASSFGVATNEKLFF	TGTGCCAGCAGCTTTGGGGTAGCGACTAATGAAAAACTGTTTTTT
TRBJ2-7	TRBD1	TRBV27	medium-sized	CASSTETGLEQYF	TGTGCCAGCAGTACCGAGACAGGGCTCGAGCAGTACTTC
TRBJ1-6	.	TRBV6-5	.	CASSYDRNSPLHF	TGTGCCAGCAGTTACGACAGAAATTCACCCCTCCACTTT
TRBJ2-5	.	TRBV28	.	CATREGAPETQYF	TGTGCCACCCGGGAGGGGGCTCCAGAGACCCAGTACTTC
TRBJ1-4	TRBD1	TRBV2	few	CASRTGTGLGKLFF	TGTGCCAGCAGGACCGGGACAGGGCTCGGAAAACTGTTTTTT
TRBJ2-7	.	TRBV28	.	CASRQGGNFYEQYF	TGTGCCAGCAGACAGGGGGGGAACTTCTACGAGCAGTACTTC
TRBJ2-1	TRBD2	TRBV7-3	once	CASSQSPAGAKNEQFF	TGTGCCAGCAGCCAATCCCCAGCGGGGGCTAAGAATGAGCAGTTCTTC
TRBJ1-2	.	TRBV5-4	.	CASSLAQGRYGYTF	TGTGCCAGCAGCTTGGCCCAGGGTCGGTATGGCTACACCTTC
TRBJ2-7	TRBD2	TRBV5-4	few	CASSSGLAGASYEQYF	TGTGCCAGCAGTTCAGGACTAGCGGGAGCCTCCTACGAGCAGTACTTC
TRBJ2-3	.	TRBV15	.	CATSRTRQPTDTQYF	TGTGCCACCAGCAGAACTCGACAGCCCACAGATACGCAGTATTTT
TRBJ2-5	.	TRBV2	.	CASKNYITETQYF	TGTGCCAGCAAAAACTATATAACGGAGACCCAGTACTTC
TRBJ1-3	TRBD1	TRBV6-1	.	CAISTGGVGNTIYF	TGTGCCATTTCGACAGGGGGCGTTGGAAACACCATATATTTT
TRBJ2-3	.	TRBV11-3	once	CASSLGPGADTQYF	TGTGCCAGCAGCTTAGGCCCAGGGGCAGATACGCAGTATTTT
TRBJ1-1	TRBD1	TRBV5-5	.	CASSSDRGTEAFF	TGTGCCAGCAGCTCGGACAGGGGCACTGAAGCTTTCTTT
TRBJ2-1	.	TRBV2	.	CASSGSRGYNEQFF	TGTGCCAGCAGTGGGTCGAGGGGGTACAATGAGCAGTTCTTC
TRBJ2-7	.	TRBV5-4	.	CASSAPRSQQYF	TGTGCCAGCAGCGCCCCCAGGTCCCAGCAGTACTTC
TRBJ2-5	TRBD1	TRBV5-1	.	CASSSQTGKETQYF	TGCGCCAGCAGCTCGCAGACAGGGAAAGAGACCCAGTACTTC
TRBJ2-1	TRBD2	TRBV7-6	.	CASSRGLAGTSSNEQFF	TGTGCCAGCAGCCGCGGACTAGCGGGAACCTCCTCCAATGAGCAGTTCTTC
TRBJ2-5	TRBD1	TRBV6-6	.	CATLGQAQETQYF	TGTGCCACCTTGGGACAGGCTCAAGAGACCCAGTACTTC
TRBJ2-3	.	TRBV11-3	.	CASSLGATDTQYF	TGTGCCAGCAGCTTAGGGGCAACAGATACGCAGTATTTT
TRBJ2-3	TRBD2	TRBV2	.	CASSLAGDTQYF	TGTGCCAGCAGCCTAGCGGGGGATACGCAGTATTTT
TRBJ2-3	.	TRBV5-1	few	CASSFSGKGTDTQYF	TGCGCCAGCAGCTTTTCAGGGAAGGGCACAGATACGCAGTATTTT
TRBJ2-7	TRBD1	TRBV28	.	CASSQPGQGETYEQYF	TGTGCCAGCAGTCAACCGGGACAGGGGGAAACCTACGAGCAGTACTTC
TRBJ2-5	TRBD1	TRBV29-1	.	CSVGQGYGETQYF	TGCAGCGTTGGACAGGGCTACGGGGAGACCCAGTACTTC
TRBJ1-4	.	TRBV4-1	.	CASSQVGRRTNEKLFF	TGCGCCAGCAGCCAAGTGGGCCGCCGGACTAATGAAAAACTGTTTTTT
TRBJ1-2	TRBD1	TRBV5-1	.	CASSTSTGGYGYTF	TGCGCCAGCAGCACGTCGACAGGGGGCTATGGCTACACCTTC
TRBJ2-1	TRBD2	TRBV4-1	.	CASSQGGRGNEQFF	TGCGCCAGCAGCCAAGGCGGGAGAGGTAATGAGCAGTTCTTC
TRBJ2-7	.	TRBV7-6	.	CASSRQGYEQYF	TGTGCCAGCAGCCGGCAGGGCTACGAGCAGTACTTC